Presented here are 21 T cell receptor beta chains from one specimen sequenced in a study of T cell changes during pregnancy in multiple sclerosis. Using immunoSEQ multiplex PCR, the repertoire was profiled, and TCRdb retains in-frame clones only, with some absent. The sample shows about 67,000 clones, 80% to 95% of them seen only once. The sample was peripheral blood, taken in the second trimester of pregnancy. The source is a female donor in good health, enrolled as a control in a pregnancy study.

The chain couples TRBV19 to TRBJ2-7; a weak D match, TRBD2 (5 bases). CDR1 LNHDA and CDR2 SQIVND come from the germline V gene (reference sequence). The CDR3 has 13 residues. The V end lost 6 bases, the J end lost 3 bases, and 12 bases lay between the germline ends. The CDR3 coding sequence is TGTGCCAGTAGCCCAGTCAGCGGCTACGAGCAGTACTTC. This codes for CASSPVSGYEQYF.

The chain employs TRBV28 and TRBJ1-4, with 8 nucleotides matching TRBD1. V was clipped by 5 bases and J by 8 bases; unmatched bases: 19. Germline V gene data show CDR1 as MDHEN and CDR2 as SYDVKM. This CDR3 has 18 amino acids. CDR3 sequence: CASSTRTGTGAFTEKLFF. In nucleotides, the CDR3 is TGTGCCAGCAGTACCCGGACAGGGACCGGGGCCTTTACGGAAAAACTGTTTTTT.

This clone appeared a few times. V and J are TRBV4-3 and TRBJ2-6; D is perhaps TRBD2 (6 bases). This CDR3 contains 16 residues. Germline V gene lookup returns CDR1 LGHNA and CDR2 YSLEER. Trimming removed 0 bases at V and 0 bases at J, with 6 bases between. Here the CDR3 reads CASSQEGGSGANVLTF. In DNA form, the CDR3 reads TGCGCCAGCAGCCAAGAGGGGGGCTCTGGGGCCAACGTCCTGACTTTC.

The chain carries TRBV29-1 and TRBJ2-3, with 8 positions matching TRBD2. J lost 0 bases, V lost 3 bases, and 8 bases had no gene match. This CDR3 is built from 16 residues. The germline V gene encodes CDR1 SQVTM and CDR2 ANQGSEA. The DNA for the CDR3 is TGCAGCGTTGACGGGATAGCGGGGCCTAGCACAGATACGCAGTATTTT. Its protein is CSVDGIAGPSTDTQYF.

The V gene is TRBV14, the J gene TRBJ2-2; 7 bases agree with TRBD1. In germline, CDR1 is SGHDN, CDR2 FVKESK. V dropped 1 base and J dropped 4; count of bases not matched to a gene: 3. The CDR3 extends over 15 amino acids. The CDR3 spells CASSQAGQLTGELFF. The CDR3 nucleotides are TGTGCCAGCAGCCAAGCGGGACAGCTCACCGGGGAGCTGTTTTTT.

The rearrangement uses TRBV6-5 and TRBJ1-5, with 7 bases matching TRBD1. The CDR3 is 14 residues long. The V gene's germline CDR1 is MNHEY and CDR2 SVGAGI. V was pared by 6 bases and J by 6 bases, with 8 bases of the junction left unmatched. This CDR3 is CASRKGAMGQPQHF. For the CDR3, the DNA is TGTGCCAGCAGGAAGGGGGCTATGGGTCAGCCCCAGCATTTT.

V is TRBV4-1 and J is TRBJ1-1; D remains unclear. V lost 4 bases, J lost 5 bases, and 20 bases lay in between. CDR1 and CDR2 (germline): MGHRA, YSYEKL. CDR3 length: 16 residues. CDR3 sequence reads: CASSPHSLPQATEAFF. DNA of the CDR3: TGCGCCAGCAGCCCACATAGTCTACCCCAGGCGACTGAAGCTTTCTTT.

The V and J genes are TRBV23-1 and TRBJ1-3; D not certain. TRBV23-1 is reported as an ORF; its role is uncertain. The CDR3 is made up of 16 amino acids. The germline V and J ends were trimmed by 3 bases and 0 bases, with 12 bases remaining between them. The CDR3 DNA follows: TGCGCCAGCAGTCAGTGGGCCGTATTCTCTGGAAACACCATATATTTT. Encoded protein: CASSQWAVFSGNTIYF.

This chain joins TRBV27 and TRBJ2-7; 11 bases line up with TRBD2. Germline-derived CDR1 and CDR2 are MNHEY and SMNVEV (reference sequence). The V segment lost 3 bases and the J segment 4 bases; nucleotides outside the gene matches: 5. This CDR3 spans 15 amino acids. CDR3 sequence: CASSFLAGGTYEQYF. CDR3 nucleotide sequence: TGTGCCAGCAGTTTTCTAGCGGGAGGAACATACGAGCAGTACTTC.

The rearrangement links TRBV6-1 to TRBJ2-7; TRBD1 is a possible D gene (7 bases). Deletions cut 6 bases from V and 8 bases from J, with 11 bases between. The CDR3 consists of 11 residues. Germline CDR1 is MNHNS and CDR2 is SASEGT. CDR3 coding DNA: TGTGCCAGCAGGGGGGGACAGCAGCAGTACTTC. Protein sequence: CASRGGQQQYF.

The chain uses TRBV10-2 and TRBJ2-1; D not certain. From germline, CDR1 is WSHSY and CDR2 SAAADI. V was cut by 6 bases and J by 1 base, with 16 bases left in between. There are 16 residues in the CDR3. The CDR3 bases are TGCGCCAGCAGGAGACAAGCCCAATTATCCTACAATGAGCAGTTCTTC. This translates into CASRRQAQLSYNEQFF.

This chain uses TRBV5-1 with TRBJ2-7, with D possibly matching TRBD1 (5 bases). Trimming left V 0 bases short and J 3 bases short, with 10 bases between. Germline CDR1 reads SGHRS; CDR2 reads YFSETQ. The CDR3 contains 14 residues. CDR3 residues: CASSLGAGNYEQYF. CDR3 DNA sequence: TGCGCCAGCAGCTTGGGGGCAGGGAACTACGAGCAGTACTTC.

This rearrangement joins TRBV18 to TRBJ2-5; 13 bases line up with TRBD2. The CDR3 consists of 17 residues. The V segment lost 3 bases and the J segment 1 base; nucleotides outside the gene matches: 5. CDR1 and CDR2 from the germline V gene are KGHSH and LQKENI. DNA of the CDR3: TGTGCCAGCTCACCCGCCGGACTAGCGGGGGTCCAAGAGACCCAGTACTTC. Translation: CASSPAGLAGVQETQYF.

CDR3 DNA: TGCACCAGCAGCCAAGGAAAGGACAGGGTGAGCGATGAAAAACTGTTTTTT. This translates into CTSSQGKDRVSDEKLFF. This chain uses TRBV1 with TRBJ1-4; the D call in the table, TRBD1, was not verified against the DNA. TRBV1 is termed a pseudogene. This CDR3 has 17 amino acids.

The chain employs TRBV27 and TRBJ2-3, with 9 bases matching TRBD2. J was trimmed by 3 bases and V by 6 bases; bases with no gene match: 7. CDR1 and CDR2 (germline): MNHEY, SMNVEV (reference sequence). The CDR3 consists of 15 residues. CDR3 nucleotides: TGTGCCAGCAGCCAGAGGGCGGGGGGGACAGATACGCAGTATTTT. Its protein product is CASSQRAGGTDTQYF.

This clone came up once. The chain joins TRBV20-1 to TRBJ2-5; D uncertain. Per the germline V gene, CDR1 is DFQATT and CDR2 is SNEGSKA (reference sequence). Between the trimmed V and J ends, which lost 5 bases and 5 bases, there was a span of 9 bases. CDR3 length equals 11 residues. The CDR3 DNA reads TGCAGTGCTGTGGAGAGGGAGACCCAGTACTTC. Amino acids: CSAVERETQYF.

The sample holds one count of this clone. This rearrangement joins TRBV10-2 to TRBJ2-7; 11 bases match TRBD2. CDR1 and CDR2 from the germline V gene are WSHSY and SAAADI. Losses at the gene ends were 6 bases for V and 2 bases for J; bases not matched to a gene: 0. The CDR3 is 13 residues long. CDR3 amino acids: CASRLAGAYEQYF. The CDR3 DNA reads as TGCGCCAGCAGACTAGCGGGAGCCTACGAGCAGTACTTC.

The rearrangement uses TRBV6-1 and TRBJ1-5; 9 bases are a match to TRBD1. The J segment lost 1 base and the V segment lost 3 bases, leaving 4 bases of the junction unmatched. CDR3 length: 16 residues. Germline lookup yields CDR1 MNHNS and CDR2 SASEGT. CDR3 protein: CASSDSGQGSNQPQHF. Here the CDR3 DNA reads TGTGCCAGCAGTGATTCGGGACAGGGAAGCAATCAGCCCCAGCATTTT.

The table lists this clone with a count of one. V and J are TRBV7-9 and TRBJ2-7, with TRBD1 as a possible D gene (6 bases). V lost 5 bases and J 7 bases, leaving 18 bases between the germline ends. CDR3 size: 14 residues. Germline V gives CDR1 SEHNR, CDR2 FQNEAQ (reference sequence). CDR3 DNA: TGTGCCAGCAGCCAAGTCCCAGGGGTGCGTGAGCAGTACTTC. Its translation is CASSQVPGVREQYF.

The chain combines TRBV11-2 with TRBJ1-1, with D hard to call. Germline V gene sequence: CDR1 SGHAT, CDR2 FQNNGV. Trimming stripped 5 bases from V and 4 bases from J, with 17 bases between. CDR3 length: 15 amino acids. The CDR3 bases are TGTGCCAGCAGCCCCCCGGGGATACGGGGCACTGAAGCTTTCTTT. This sequence encodes CASSPPGIRGTEAFF.

This clone was detected only a few times. The chain couples TRBV15 to TRBJ2-3, with unresolved D. Between the trimmed V and J ends, which lost 5 bases and 7 bases, there was a span of 13 bases. Germline V CDR1 and CDR2: LNHNV, YYDKDF (reference sequence). The CDR3 loop spans 13 amino acids. CDR3 protein: CATSPRYRNTQYF. For the CDR3, the DNA is TGTGCCACCAGCCCCCGCTACCGTAATACGCAGTATTTT.